Listed below are T cell receptor beta chains from one sample, sequenced in a study of T cell repertoires in ileal Crohn's disease. Data came from immunoSEQ multiplex PCR; TCRdb stores just in-frame clones and leaves some out. The sample consists of about 13,000 clones, around 80% of them appearing once. The sample taken for sequencing was ileal tissue. The origin of the receptors is an adult with Crohn's disease. Both conserved end residues are part of each CDR3. The D gene is left open where the match is weak. Some rows have no size entry. The others give once, few or many, or a class for an expanded clone.

size,J,V,D,CDR3,DNA
-,TRBJ2-1,TRBV9,TRBD2,CASSVEGLDQNEQFF,TGTGCCAGCAGCGTAGAGGGACTAGATCAGAATGAGCAGTTCTTC
-,TRBJ1-1,TRBV13,-,CASSFSRGTEAFF,TGTGCCAGCAGCTTTTCTCGCGGCACTGAAGCTTTCTTT
-,TRBJ2-3,TRBV5-6,TRBD2,CASIRGGRDTDTQYF,TGTGCCAGCATCCGCGGGGGGAGAGATACAGATACGCAGTATTTT
-,TRBJ1-3,TRBV29-1,TRBD1,CSVENTGGTGNTIYF,TGCAGCGTTGAGAACACAGGGGGAACTGGAAACACCATATATTTT
few,TRBJ1-5,TRBV27,-,CASSLSLFGSQPQHF,TGTGCCAGCAGTTTGTCTCTATTCGGTAGTCAGCCCCAGCATTTT
-,TRBJ1-5,TRBV6-1,-,CASSASDRTRGQPQHF,TGTGCCAGCAGTGCCTCCGACAGGACTCGGGGTCAGCCCCAGCATTTT
-,TRBJ2-7,TRBV4-2,TRBD2,CASSPGPTSDFGEQYF,TGTGCCAGCAGCCCCGGGCCCACTAGCGACTTTGGCGAGCAGTACTTC
-,TRBJ2-7,TRBV11-2,TRBD1,CASSLGTGGYEQYF,TGTGCCAGCAGCTTAGGAACAGGGGGCTACGAGCAGTACTTC
-,TRBJ2-5,TRBV6-1,-,CASSEQAGDQETQYF,TGTGCCAGCAGTGAACAGGCAGGGGATCAAGAGACCCAGTACTTC
-,TRBJ1-1,TRBV11-2,-,CASSLDGHVQGGYTEAFF,TGTGCCAGCAGCTTAGATGGCCATGTGCAGGGAGGATACACTGAAGCTTTCTTT
-,TRBJ1-4,TRBV21-1,-,CASSNDREVEKLFF,TGTGCCAGCAGCAACGACAGGGAGGTTGAAAAACTGTTTTTT
-,TRBJ2-1,TRBV6-4,TRBD2,CASSDGVGGSNEQFF,TGTGCCAGCAGTGACGGGGTGGGGGGGAGCAATGAGCAGTTCTTC
-,TRBJ1-1,TRBV11-2,-,CASSFSQDTEAFF,TGTGCCAGCAGCTTTTCGCAGGACACTGAAGCTTTCTTT